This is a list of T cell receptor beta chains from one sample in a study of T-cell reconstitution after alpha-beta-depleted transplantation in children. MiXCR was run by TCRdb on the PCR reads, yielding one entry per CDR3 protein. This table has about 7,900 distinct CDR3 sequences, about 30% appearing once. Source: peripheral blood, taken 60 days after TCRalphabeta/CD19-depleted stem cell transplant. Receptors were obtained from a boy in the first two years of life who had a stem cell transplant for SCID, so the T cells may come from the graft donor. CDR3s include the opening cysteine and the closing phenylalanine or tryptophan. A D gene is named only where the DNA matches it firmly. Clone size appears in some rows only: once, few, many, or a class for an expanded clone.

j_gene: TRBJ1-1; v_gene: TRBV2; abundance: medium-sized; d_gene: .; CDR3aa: CASTLQANTEAFF; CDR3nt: TGTGCCAGCACGTTACAGGCCAACACTGAAGCTTTCTTT
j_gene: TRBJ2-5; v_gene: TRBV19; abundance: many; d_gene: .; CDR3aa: CASRRQGRRGQETQYF; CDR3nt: TGTGCCAGTAGGCGGCAGGGTAGAAGGGGTCAAGAGACCCAGTACTTC
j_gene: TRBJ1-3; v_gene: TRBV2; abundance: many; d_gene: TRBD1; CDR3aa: CASSELIRGLRFADRPPGNTIYF; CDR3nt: TGTGCCAGCAGTGAACTAATTCGCGGTTTACGGTTCGCGGACAGGCCTCCTGGAAACACCATATATTTT
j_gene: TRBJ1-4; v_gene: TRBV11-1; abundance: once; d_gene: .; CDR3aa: CASSLAVQLNEKLFF; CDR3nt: TGTGCCAGCAGCTTAGCAGTGCAGCTTAATGAAAAACTGTTTTTT
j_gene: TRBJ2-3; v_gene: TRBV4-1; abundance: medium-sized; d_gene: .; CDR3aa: CASSQVGSLSTDTQYF; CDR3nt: TGCGCCAGCAGCCAAGTAGGCAGCCTTAGCACAGATACGCAGTATTTT
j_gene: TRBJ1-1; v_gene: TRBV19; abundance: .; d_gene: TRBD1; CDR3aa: CATKTGGAMNTEAFF; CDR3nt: TGTGCCACCAAGACAGGGGGGGCTATGAACACTGAAGCTTTCTTT
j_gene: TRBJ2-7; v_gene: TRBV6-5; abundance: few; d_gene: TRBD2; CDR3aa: CASSSRTSGRSYEQYF; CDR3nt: TGTGCCAGCAGTTCGCGGACTAGCGGACGCTCCTACGAGCAGTACTTC
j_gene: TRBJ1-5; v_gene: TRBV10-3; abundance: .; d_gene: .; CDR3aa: CAISADRPNQPQHF; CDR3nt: TGTGCCATCAGTGCAGACAGACCCAATCAGCCCCAGCATTTT
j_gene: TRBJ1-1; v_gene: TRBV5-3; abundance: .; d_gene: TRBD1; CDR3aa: CARSLVGTGFAFF; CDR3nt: TGTGCCAGGAGCTTGGTAGGGACAGGTTTTGCTTTCTTT
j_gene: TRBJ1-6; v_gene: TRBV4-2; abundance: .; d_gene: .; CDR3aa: CASGPGQGLPYNSPLHF; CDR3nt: TGTGCCAGCGGCCCCGGTCAGGGTTTACCCTATAATTCACCCCTCCACTTT
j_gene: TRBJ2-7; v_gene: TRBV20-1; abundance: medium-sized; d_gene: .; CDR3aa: CSARAYPMPGPYYEQYF; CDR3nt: TGCAGTGCTAGAGCCTACCCCATGCCCGGTCCCTACTACGAGCAGTACTTC
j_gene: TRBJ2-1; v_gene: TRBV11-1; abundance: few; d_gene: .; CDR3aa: CASSAALAHEQFF; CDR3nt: TGTGCCAGCAGCGCGGCTCTAGCCCATGAGCAGTTCTTC
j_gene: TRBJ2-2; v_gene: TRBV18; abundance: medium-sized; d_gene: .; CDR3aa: CASSQLAPNTGELFF; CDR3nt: TGTGCCAGCTCACAATTGGCACCGAACACCGGGGAGCTGTTTTTT
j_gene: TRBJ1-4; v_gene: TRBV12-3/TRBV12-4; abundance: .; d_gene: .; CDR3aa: CASSLMAPGELFF; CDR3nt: TGTGCCAGCAGCCTAATGGCGCCGGGGGAACTGTTTTTT
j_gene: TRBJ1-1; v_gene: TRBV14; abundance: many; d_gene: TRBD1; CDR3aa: CASSQETGENTEAFF; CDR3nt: TGTGCCAGCAGCCAGGAAACAGGGGAGAACACTGAAGCTTTCTTT
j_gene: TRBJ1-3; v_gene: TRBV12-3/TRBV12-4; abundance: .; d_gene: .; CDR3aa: CASTPPPGHLNTIYF; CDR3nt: TGTGCCAGCACCCCCCCTCCAGGACACCTAAACACCATATATTTT
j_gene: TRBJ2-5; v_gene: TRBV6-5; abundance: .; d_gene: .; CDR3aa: CASSYSKAGGQETQYF; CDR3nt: TGTGCCAGCAGTTACTCGAAGGCAGGCGGACAAGAGACCCAGTACTTC
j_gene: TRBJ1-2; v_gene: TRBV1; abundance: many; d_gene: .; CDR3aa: CTSSDRGHGYTF; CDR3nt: TGCACCAGCAGCGACAGGGGGCATGGCTACACCTTC
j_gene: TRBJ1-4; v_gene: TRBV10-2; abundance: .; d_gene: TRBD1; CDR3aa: CASSGTGTGVEKLFF; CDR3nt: TGCGCCAGCAGTGGAACCGGGACAGGGGTTGAAAAACTGTTTTTT
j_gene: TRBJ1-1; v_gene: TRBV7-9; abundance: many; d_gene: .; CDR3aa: CASSPRDGAQAAFF; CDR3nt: TGTGCCAGCAGCCCCCGGGACGGGGCCCAGGCCGCTTTCTTT
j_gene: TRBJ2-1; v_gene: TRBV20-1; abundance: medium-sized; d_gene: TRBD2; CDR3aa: CSARGRAGGSSYNEQFF; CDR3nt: TGCAGTGCTAGGGGACGAGCGGGGGGGTCGTCTTACAATGAGCAGTTCTTC
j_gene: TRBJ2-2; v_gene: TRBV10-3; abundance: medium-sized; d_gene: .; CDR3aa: CAIRTGTLPTGELFF; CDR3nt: TGTGCCATCAGGACCGGGACCCTACCCACCGGGGAGCTGTTTTTT
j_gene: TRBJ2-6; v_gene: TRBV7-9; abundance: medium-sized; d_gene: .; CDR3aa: CASFPVGENSGANVLTF; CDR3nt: TGTGCCAGTTTTCCGGTCGGGGAAAACTCTGGGGCCAACGTCCTGACTTTC
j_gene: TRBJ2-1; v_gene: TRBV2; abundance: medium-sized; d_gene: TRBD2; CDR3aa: CASSKLAGGPNEQFF; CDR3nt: TGTGCCAGCAGTAAACTAGCGGGGGGGCCTAATGAGCAGTTCTTC
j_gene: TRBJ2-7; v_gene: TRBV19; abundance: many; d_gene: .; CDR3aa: CASRTGREQYF; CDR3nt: TGTGCCAGTAGAACTGGGAGAGAGCAGTACTTC
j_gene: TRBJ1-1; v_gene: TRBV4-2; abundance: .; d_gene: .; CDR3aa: CAMSPGLLCLEAFF; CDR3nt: TGTGCCATGAGCCCCGGGCTCCTCTGCCTTGAAGCTTTCTTT
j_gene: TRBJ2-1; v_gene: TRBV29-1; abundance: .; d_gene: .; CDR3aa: CSVVGGPLAEQFF; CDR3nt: TGCAGCGTTGTTGGGGGACCCCTCGCTGAGCAGTTCTTC
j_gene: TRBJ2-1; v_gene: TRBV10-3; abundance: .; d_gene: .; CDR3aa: CAISAINLRPYNEQFF; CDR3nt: TGTGCCATCAGTGCCATCAACTTACGGCCTTACAATGAGCAGTTCTTC
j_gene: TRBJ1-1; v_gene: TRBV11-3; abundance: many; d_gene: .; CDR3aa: CASSKTGIEGTEAFF; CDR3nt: TGTGCCAGCAGCAAAACAGGGATTGAGGGCACTGAAGCTTTCTTT
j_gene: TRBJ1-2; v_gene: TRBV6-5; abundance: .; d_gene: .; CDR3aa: CASSYRSNYGYTF; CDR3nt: TGTGCCAGCAGTTACCGGAGTAACTATGGCTACACCTTC
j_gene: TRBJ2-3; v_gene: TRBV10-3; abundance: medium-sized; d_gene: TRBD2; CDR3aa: CAISKLAGRGDTQYF; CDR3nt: TGTGCCATCAGTAAACTAGCGGGGCGAGGAGATACGCAGTATTTT
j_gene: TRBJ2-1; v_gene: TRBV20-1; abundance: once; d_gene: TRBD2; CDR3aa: CSAIKGLAGDNEQFF; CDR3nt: TGCAGTGCCATAAAGGGACTAGCGGGAGACAATGAGCAGTTCTTC
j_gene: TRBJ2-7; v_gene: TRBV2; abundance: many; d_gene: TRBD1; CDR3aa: CASSEARRGDRGREQYF; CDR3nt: TGTGCCAGCAGTGAAGCTCGTCGAGGGGACAGGGGCCGCGAGCAGTACTTC
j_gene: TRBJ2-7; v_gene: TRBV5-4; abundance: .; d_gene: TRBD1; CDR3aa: CASSLGRPRQGRKGYEQYF; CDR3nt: TGTGCCAGCAGCTTGGGAAGGCCTAGACAGGGAAGAAAAGGCTACGAGCAGTACTTC
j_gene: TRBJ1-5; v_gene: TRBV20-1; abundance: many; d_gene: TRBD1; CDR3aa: CSGTGLNQPQHF; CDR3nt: TGCAGTGGGACAGGCCTGAATCAGCCCCAGCATTTT
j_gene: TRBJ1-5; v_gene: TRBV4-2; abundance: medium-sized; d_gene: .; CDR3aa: CASSARQFPNQPQHF; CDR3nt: TGTGCCAGCAGCGCCCGACAGTTCCCCAATCAGCCCCAGCATTTT
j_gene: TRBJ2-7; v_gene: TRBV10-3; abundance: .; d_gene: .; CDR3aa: CAISEVGGHYEQYF; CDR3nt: TGTGCCATCAGTGAGGTAGGGGGGCATTACGAGCAGTACTTC
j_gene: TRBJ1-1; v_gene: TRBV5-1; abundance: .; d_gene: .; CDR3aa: CASSSGAGLNTEAFF; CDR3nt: TGCGCCAGCAGCTCCGGGGCAGGGTTGAACACTGAAGCTTTCTTT
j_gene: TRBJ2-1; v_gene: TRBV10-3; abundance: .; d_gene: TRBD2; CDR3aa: CAISGTSGIYNEQFF; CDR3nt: TGTGCCATCAGTGGTACTAGCGGGATTTACAATGAGCAGTTCTTC
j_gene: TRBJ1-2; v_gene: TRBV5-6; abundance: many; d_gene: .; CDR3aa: CASSLLRRPNYGYTF; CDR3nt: TGTGCCAGCAGCCTTCTCCGACGGCCGAACTATGGCTACACCTTC
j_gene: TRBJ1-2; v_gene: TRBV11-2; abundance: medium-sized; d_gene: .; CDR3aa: CASSLYTTFVSGYTF; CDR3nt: TGTGCCAGCAGCTTATATACCACCTTCGTCTCTGGCTACACCTTC
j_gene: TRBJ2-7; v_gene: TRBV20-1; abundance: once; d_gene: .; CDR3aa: CSVKTSSSYEQYF; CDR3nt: TGCAGTGTTAAGACTTCATCATCCTACGAGCAGTACTTC